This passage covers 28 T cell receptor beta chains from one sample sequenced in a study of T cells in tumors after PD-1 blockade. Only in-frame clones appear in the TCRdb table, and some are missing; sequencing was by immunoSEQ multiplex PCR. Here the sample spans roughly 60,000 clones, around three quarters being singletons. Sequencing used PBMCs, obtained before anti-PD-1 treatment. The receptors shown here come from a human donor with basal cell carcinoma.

The CDR3 sequence: CAISKTGGWQETQYF. For the CDR3, the DNA is TGTGCCATCAGCAAAACAGGGGGCTGGCAAGAGACCCAGTACTTC. V and J are TRBV10-3 and TRBJ2-5, with 9 bases that match TRBD1. The CDR3 sequence is 15 residues long. Trimming took 6 bases from V and 2 from J; bases not matched to a gene: 7. In germline, CDR1 is ENHRY, CDR2 SYGVKD.

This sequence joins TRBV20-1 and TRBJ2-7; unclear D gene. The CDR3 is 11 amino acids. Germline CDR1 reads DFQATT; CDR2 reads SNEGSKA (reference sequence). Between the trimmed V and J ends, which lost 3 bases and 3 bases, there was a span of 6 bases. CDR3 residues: CSARRDYEQYF. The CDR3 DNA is TGCAGTGCTAGGCGCGACTACGAGCAGTACTTC.

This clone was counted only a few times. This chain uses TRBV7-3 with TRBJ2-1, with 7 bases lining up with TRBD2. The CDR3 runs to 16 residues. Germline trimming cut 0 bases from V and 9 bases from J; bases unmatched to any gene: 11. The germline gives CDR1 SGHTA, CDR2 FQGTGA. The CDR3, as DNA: TGTGCCAGCAGCTTAACGACGGGGGGACTTACATCTGAGCAGTTCTTC. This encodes CASSLTTGGLTSEQFF.

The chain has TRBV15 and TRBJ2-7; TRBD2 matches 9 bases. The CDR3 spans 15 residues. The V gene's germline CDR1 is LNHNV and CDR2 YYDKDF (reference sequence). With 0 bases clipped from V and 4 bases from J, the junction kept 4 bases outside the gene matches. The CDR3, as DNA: TGTGCCACCAGCAGAGATTCTAGCGGGGAGTACGAGCAGTACTTC. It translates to CATSRDSSGEYEQYF.

The CDR3 here is CATVDRGNTGELFF. CDR3 DNA sequence: TGTGCCACCGTTGACAGGGGCAACACCGGGGAGCTGTTTTTT. The V and J genes are TRBV19 and TRBJ2-2; TRBD1 matches at 8 bases. The CDR3 length is 14 residues. The V gene's germline CDR1 is LNHDA and CDR2 SQIVND (reference sequence). The trim removed 10 bases at V and 2 bases at J, leaving 6 bases unmatched.

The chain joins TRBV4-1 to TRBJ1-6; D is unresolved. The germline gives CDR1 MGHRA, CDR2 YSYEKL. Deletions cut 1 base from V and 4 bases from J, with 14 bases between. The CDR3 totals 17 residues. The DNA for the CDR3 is TGCGCCAGCAGCCAAGGTCCTCCTCGTTTGTATAATTCACCCCTCCACTTT. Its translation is CASSQGPPRLYNSPLHF.

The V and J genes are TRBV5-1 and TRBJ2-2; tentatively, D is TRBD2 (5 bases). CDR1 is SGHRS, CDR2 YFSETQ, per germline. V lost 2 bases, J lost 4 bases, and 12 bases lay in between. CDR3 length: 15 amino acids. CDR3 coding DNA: TGCGCCAGCAGCTTCGGCTCTGGGAGCACCGGGGAGCTGTTTTTT. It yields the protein CASSFGSGSTGELFF.

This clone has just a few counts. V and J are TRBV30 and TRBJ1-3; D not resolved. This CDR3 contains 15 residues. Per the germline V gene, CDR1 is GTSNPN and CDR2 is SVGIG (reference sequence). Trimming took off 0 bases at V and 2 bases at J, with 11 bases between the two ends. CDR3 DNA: TGTGCCTGGAGTGTACCTGGGGAAACTGGAAACACCATATATTTT. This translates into CAWSVPGETGNTIYF.

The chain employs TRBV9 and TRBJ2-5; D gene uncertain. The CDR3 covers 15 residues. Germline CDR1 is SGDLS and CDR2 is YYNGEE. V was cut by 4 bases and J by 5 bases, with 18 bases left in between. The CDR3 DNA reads TGTGCCAGCAGCCCGGGCGGTCCGGTGTGGGAGACCCAGTACTTC. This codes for CASSPGGPVWETQYF. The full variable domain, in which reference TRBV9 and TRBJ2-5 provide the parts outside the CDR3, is DSGVTQTPKHLITATGQRVTLRCSPRSGDLSVYWYQQSLDQGLQFLIQYYNGEERAKGNILERFSAQQFPDLHSELNLSSLELGDSALYFCASSPGGPVWETQYFGPGTRLLVL.

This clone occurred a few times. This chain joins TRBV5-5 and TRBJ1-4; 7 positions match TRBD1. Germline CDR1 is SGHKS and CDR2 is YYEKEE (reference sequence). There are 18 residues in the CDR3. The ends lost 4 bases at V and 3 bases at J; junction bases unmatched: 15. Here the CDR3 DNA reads TGTGCCAGCAGCGCTCTGCACAGGGGAGTGGTGGCTAATGAAAAACTGTTTTTT. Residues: CASSALHRGVVANEKLFF.

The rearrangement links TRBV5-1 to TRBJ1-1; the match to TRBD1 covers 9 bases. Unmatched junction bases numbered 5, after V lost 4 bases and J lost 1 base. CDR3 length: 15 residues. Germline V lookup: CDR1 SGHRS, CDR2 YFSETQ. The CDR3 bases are TGCGCCAGCAGCCCGGACAGGGGACGGAACACTGAAGCTTTCTTT. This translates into CASSPDRGRNTEAFF.

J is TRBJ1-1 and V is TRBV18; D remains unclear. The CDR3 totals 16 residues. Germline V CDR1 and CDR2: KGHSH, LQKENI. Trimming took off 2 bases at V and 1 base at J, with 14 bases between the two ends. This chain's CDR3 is CASSPLRRTENTEAFF. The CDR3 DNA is TGTGCCAGCTCACCATTACGGAGAACGGAGAACACTGAAGCTTTCTTT. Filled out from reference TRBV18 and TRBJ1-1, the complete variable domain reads NAGVMQNPRHLVRRRGQEARLRCSPMKGHSHVYWYRQLPEEGLKFMVYLQKENIIDESGMPKERFSAEFPKEGPSILRIQQVVRGDSAAYFCASSPLRRTENTEAFFGQGTRLTVV.

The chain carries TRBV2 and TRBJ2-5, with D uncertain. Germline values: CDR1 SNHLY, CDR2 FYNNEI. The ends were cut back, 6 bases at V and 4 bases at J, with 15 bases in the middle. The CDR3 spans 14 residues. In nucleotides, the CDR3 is TGTGCCAGCAGAGACTCTCCACCCCGAGAGACCCAGTACTTC. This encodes CASRDSPPRETQYF.

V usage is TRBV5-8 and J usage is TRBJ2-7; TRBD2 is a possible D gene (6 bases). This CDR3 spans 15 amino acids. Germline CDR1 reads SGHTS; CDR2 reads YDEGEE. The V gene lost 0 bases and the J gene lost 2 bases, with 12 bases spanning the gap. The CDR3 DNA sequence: TGTGCCAGCAGCTTGGGGGGGGTTCGACCCTACGAGCAGTACTTC. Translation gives CASSLGGVRPYEQYF. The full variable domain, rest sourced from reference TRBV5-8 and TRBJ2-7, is EAGVTQSPTHLIKTRGQQATLRCSPISGHTSVYWYQQALGLGLQFLLWYDEGEERNRGNFPPRFSGRQFPNYSSELNVNALELEDSALYLCASSLGGVRPYEQYFGPGTRLTVT.

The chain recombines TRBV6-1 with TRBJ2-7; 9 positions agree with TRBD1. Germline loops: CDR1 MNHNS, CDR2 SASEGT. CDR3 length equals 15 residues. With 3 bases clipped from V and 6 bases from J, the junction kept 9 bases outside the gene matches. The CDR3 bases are TGTGCCAGCAGTGACGTACCGGACAGGGGCTCCGAGCAGTACTTC. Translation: CASSDVPDRGSEQYF.

The CDR3 loop reads CASSFGQGTITGELFF. The CDR3 DNA reads as TGTGCCAGCAGTTTCGGACAGGGGACTATCACCGGGGAGCTGTTTTTT. The J gene is TRBJ2-2, the V gene TRBV2; TRBD1 matches 9 bases. V shed 5 bases, J shed 4 bases, and the junction held 8 bases outside the gene matches. The CDR3 has 16 residues. Germline V gene data show CDR1 as SNHLY and CDR2 as FYNNEI.

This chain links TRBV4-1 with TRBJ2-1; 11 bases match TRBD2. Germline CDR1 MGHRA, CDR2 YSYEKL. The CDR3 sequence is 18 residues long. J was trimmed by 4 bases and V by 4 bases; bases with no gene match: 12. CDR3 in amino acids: CASSPTSGEVSFYNEQFF. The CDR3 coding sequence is TGCGCCAGCAGCCCGACTAGCGGGGAGGTCTCTTTTTACAATGAGCAGTTCTTC.

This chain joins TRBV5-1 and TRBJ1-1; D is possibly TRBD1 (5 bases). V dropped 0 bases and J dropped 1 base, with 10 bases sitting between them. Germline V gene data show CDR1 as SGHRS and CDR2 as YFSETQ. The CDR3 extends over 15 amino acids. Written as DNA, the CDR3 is TGCGCCAGCAGCTTGGGGGACTTACCGAACACTGAAGCTTTCTTT. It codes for CASSLGDLPNTEAFF. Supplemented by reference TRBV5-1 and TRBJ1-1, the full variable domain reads KAGVTQTPRYLIKTRGQQVTLSCSPISGHRSVSWYQQTPGQGLQFLFEYFSETQRNKGNFPGRFSGRQFSNSRSEMNVSTLELGDSALYLCASSLGDLPNTEAFFGQGTRLTVV.

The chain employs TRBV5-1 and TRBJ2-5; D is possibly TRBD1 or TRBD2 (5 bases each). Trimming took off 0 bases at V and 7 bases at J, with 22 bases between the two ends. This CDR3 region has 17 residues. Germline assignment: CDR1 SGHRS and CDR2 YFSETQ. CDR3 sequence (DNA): TGCGCCAGCAGCTTGGACACGGACTCACGCCTTAGGGGGACCCAGTACTTC. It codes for CASSLDTDSRLRGTQYF.

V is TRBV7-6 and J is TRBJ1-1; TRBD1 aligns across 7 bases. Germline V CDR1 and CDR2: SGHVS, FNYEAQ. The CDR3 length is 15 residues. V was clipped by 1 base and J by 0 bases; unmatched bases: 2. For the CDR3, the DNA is TGTGCCAGCAGCTTAGTGGGACAGCTGAACACTGAAGCTTTCTTT. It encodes CASSLVGQLNTEAFF. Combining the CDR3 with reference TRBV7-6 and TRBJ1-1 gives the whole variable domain GAGVSQSPRYKVTKRGQDVALRCDPISGHVSLYWYRQALGQGPEFLTYFNYEAQQDKSGLPNDRFSAERPEGSISTLTIQRTEQRDSAMYRCASSLVGQLNTEAFFGQGTRLTVV.

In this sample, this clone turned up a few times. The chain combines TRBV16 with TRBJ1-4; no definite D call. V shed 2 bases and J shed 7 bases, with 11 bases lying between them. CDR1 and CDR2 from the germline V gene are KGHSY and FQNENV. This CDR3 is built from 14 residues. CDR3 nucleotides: TGTGCCAGCAGCCAACAACGGAGCGGTGAAAAACTGTTTTTT. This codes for CASSQQRSGEKLFF.

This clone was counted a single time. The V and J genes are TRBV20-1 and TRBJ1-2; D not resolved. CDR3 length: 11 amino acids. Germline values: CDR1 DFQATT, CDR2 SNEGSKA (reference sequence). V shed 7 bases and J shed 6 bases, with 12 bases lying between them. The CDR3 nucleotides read TGCAGTGGTGCAGATTTAGATGGCTACACCTTC. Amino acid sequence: CSGADLDGYTF.

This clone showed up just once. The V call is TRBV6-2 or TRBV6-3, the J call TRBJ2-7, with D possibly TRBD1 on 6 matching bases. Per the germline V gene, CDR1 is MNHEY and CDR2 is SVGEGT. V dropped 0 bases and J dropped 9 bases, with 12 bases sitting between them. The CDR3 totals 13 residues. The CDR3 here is CASSYSQGRRQYF. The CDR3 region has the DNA TGTGCCAGCAGTTACTCGCAGGGGCGGCGGCAGTACTTC.

Here the CDR3 DNA reads TGTGCCAGCAGCCCATTTCGGGATGGCTATGGCTACACCTTC. Protein product: CASSPFRDGYGYTF. V and J are TRBV7-8 and TRBJ1-2; D is unresolved. This CDR3 has 14 residues. Germline CDR1 SGHVS, CDR2 FQNEAQ. V gave up 5 bases and J gave up 4 bases, with 14 bases separating them.

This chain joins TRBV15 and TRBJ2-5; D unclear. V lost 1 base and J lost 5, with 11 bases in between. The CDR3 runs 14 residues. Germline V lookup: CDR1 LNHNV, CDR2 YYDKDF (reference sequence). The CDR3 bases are TGTGCCACCAGCAGAGTGGACCCCGGGGAGACCCAGTACTTC. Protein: CATSRVDPGETQYF.

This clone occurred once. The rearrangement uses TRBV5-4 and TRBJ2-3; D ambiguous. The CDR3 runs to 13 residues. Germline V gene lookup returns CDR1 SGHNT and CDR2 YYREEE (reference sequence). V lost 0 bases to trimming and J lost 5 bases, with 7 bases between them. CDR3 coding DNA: TGTGCCAGCAGCTTGGCTGGTAGAGATACGCAGTATTTT. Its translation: CASSLAGRDTQYF.

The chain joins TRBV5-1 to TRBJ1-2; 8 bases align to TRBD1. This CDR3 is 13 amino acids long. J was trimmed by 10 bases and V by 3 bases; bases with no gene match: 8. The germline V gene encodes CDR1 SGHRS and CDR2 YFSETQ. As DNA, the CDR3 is TGCGCCAGCAGCTCCCTGGGACAGGCTGCCTACACCTTC. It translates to CASSSLGQAAYTF.

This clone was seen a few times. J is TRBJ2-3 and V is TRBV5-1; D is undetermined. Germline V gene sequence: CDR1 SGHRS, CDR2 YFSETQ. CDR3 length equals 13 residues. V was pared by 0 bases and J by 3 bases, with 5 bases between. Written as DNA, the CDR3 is TGCGCCAGCAGCTTGGAGGGAACAGATACGCAGTATTTT. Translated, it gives CASSLEGTDTQYF. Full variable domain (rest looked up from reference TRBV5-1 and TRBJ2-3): KAGVTQTPRYLIKTRGQQVTLSCSPISGHRSVSWYQQTPGQGLQFLFEYFSETQRNKGNFPGRFSGRQFSNSRSEMNVSTLELGDSALYLCASSLEGTDTQYFGPGTRLTVL.